Listed below are T cell receptor beta chains from one sample, sequenced in a study of blood T cell repertoires in COVID-19. Sequencing was performed with immunoSEQ multiplex PCR; in TCRdb, only in-frame clones are kept and a portion is missing. This repertoire shows fewer than 250,000 clones, approximately 86% found once; its top ten account for 0.95% to 1.3%. Sequencing input: peripheral blood. These receptors originate from a man aged 30-40 years with acute or convalescent COVID-19. Both conserved end residues are part of each CDR3. D genes are given only for firm matches. Only part of the rows carry a size: once, few, many, or a class if the clone is expanded.

cdr3_aa cdr3_nt j_call v_call d_call cdr3_length clone_size
CASSYVDRGAGELFF TGTGCCAGCAGCTATGTAGACAGGGGAGCCGGGGAGCTGTTTTTT TRBJ2-2 TRBV7-6 TRBD1 15 NA
CASSPAGVGNTIYF TGTGCCAGCAGTCCCGCGGGAGTCGGAAACACCATATATTTT TRBJ1-3 TRBV3-1/TRBV3-2 NA 14 NA
CAWNWGGTYTGELFF TGTGCCTGGAATTGGGGCGGTACCTACACCGGGGAGCTGTTTTTT TRBJ2-2 TRBV30 NA 15 NA
CAISEVDNDTIIHPLHF TGTGCCATCAGTGAGGTGGACAACGATACTATAATTCACCCCCTCCACTTT TRBJ1-6 TRBV10-3 NA 17 NA
CASSAPRQGVWNEQFF TGTGCCAGCAGCGCCCCCAGACAGGGTGTGTGGAATGAGCAGTTCTTC TRBJ2-1 TRBV9 TRBD1 16 NA
CASSQDRVYGYTF TGTGCCAGCAGCCAGGACAGGGTTTATGGCTACACCTTC TRBJ1-2 TRBV6-5 TRBD1 13 NA
CASSPLVPGNTIYF TGTGCCAGCAGCCCACTGGTGCCTGGAAACACCATATATTTT TRBJ1-3 TRBV3-1/TRBV3-2 NA 14 NA
CASSERTGSAEKLFF TGCGCCAGCAGCGAACGGACAGGGTCAGCGGAAAAACTGTTTTTT TRBJ1-4 TRBV5-1 TRBD1 15 NA
CASSKTYSGGTYTEAFF TGTGCCAGCAGCAAAACCTACTCAGGGGGCACGTACACTGAAGCTTTCTTT TRBJ1-1 TRBV21-1 NA 17 few
CASSAGQNNQPQHF TGTGCCAGCAGCGCGGGACAGAACAATCAGCCCCAGCATTTT TRBJ1-5 TRBV11-1 TRBD1 14 NA
CASSLPPGLDGYTF TGTGCCAGCAGCTTACCTCCAGGACTAGACGGCTACACCTTC TRBJ1-2 TRBV7-9 NA 14 NA
CASSQVWTGLVETQYF TGCGCCAGCAGCCAAGTCTGGACAGGGTTAGTGGAGACCCAGTACTTC TRBJ2-5 TRBV4-1 TRBD1 16 NA
CASSPGQVNEQFF TGTGCCAGCAGCCCGGGACAGGTAAATGAGCAGTTCTTC TRBJ2-1 TRBV6-5 TRBD1 13 NA
CASSQGHNTEAFF TGCGCCAGCAGCCAAGGACACAACACTGAAGCTTTCTTT TRBJ1-1 TRBV4-1 NA 13 once
CASSPGGAGGRNEQFF TGTGCCAGCAGCCCCGGGGGGGCGGGAGGTCGCAATGAGCAGTTCTTC TRBJ2-1 TRBV7-3 TRBD2 16 NA
CASSPNSGDAFF TGTGCCAGCTCACCTAATTCGGGGGACGCTTTCTTT TRBJ1-1 TRBV18 NA 12 NA
CAWSVQGGTGELFF TGTGCCTGGAGTGTACAGGGAGGGACCGGGGAGCTGTTTTTT TRBJ2-2 TRBV30 NA 14 NA
CASSSNYEQYF TGCGCCAGCAGCTCTAATTACGAGCAGTACTTC TRBJ2-7 TRBV5-1 NA 11 few
CASSLGTGGNRRNF TGTGCCAGTTCGCTAGGGACAGGGGGCAATCGGCGGAACTTC TRBJ2-4 TRBV19 TRBD1 14 NA
CASSPTPGGVSFYGYTF TGTGCCAGCTCCCCCACCCCTGGAGGGGTCTCATTTTATGGCTACACCTTC TRBJ1-2 TRBV18 NA 17 NA
CATFHRSSHQPQHF TGTGCCACGTTTCACAGGAGCTCTCATCAGCCCCAGCATTTT TRBJ1-5 TRBV28 NA 14 NA
CATSSRTGRNEQFF TGTGCCACCAGCAGTAGGACAGGGAGGAATGAGCAGTTCTTC TRBJ2-1 TRBV15 TRBD1 14 NA
CASKPDSSYGYTF TGTGCCAGTAAACCGGACAGCTCATATGGCTACACCTTC TRBJ1-2 TRBV2 NA 13 NA
CATSRPQGARTEAFF TGTGCCACCAGCAGGCCACAGGGGGCGAGGACTGAAGCTTTCTTT TRBJ1-1 TRBV15 TRBD1 15 NA
CASSENTMNTEAFF TGTGCCAGCTCAGAGAATACCATGAACACTGAAGCTTTCTTT TRBJ1-1 TRBV18 NA 14 NA
CASSSGAGGVNEQFF TGTGCCAGTAGTTCTGGGGCGGGAGGGGTTAATGAGCAGTTCTTC TRBJ2-1 TRBV19 TRBD2 15 NA
CASSHGTGGSYNEQFF TGCGCCAGCAGCCACGGGACAGGGGGTTCCTACAATGAGCAGTTCTTC TRBJ2-1 TRBV5-1 TRBD1 16 NA
CASSQDWQGRGYTF TGTGCCAGCAGCCAAGATTGGCAGGGCCGTGGCTACACCTTC TRBJ1-2 TRBV3-1/TRBV3-2 NA 14 NA
CASSQELETYEQYF TGTGCCAGCAGCCAAGAACTAGAGACCTACGAGCAGTACTTC TRBJ2-7 TRBV4-2 NA 14 NA
CASSFGRVVVRDEQFF TGTGCCAGCAGCTTTGGTAGAGTGGTCGTTCGGGATGAGCAGTTCTTC TRBJ2-1 TRBV5-6 NA 16 NA
CASSQDRGRNTEAFF TGTGCCAGCAGCCAAGATAGGGGAAGGAACACTGAAGCTTTCTTT TRBJ1-1 TRBV4-2 NA 15 few
CASRADSLGYTF TGTGCCAGCAGGGCTGACAGTCTTGGCTACACCTTC TRBJ1-2 TRBV2 NA 12 NA
CASSRSGTGGGLFF TGTGCCAGCAGCCGCTCCGGGACAGGGGGGGGTCTGTTCTTC TRBJ2-1 TRBV6-5 TRBD1 14 once
CAISDLLQGHTEAFF TGTGCCATCAGTGACCTTTTACAGGGGCACACTGAAGCTTTCTTT TRBJ1-1 TRBV10-3 TRBD1 15 NA
CAWSSGVEKLFF TGTGCCTGGAGTTCAGGTGTGGAAAAACTGTTTTTT TRBJ1-4 TRBV30 NA 12 NA
CSASGDTEQFF TGCAGTGCCTCAGGGGACACTGAGCAGTTCTTC TRBJ2-1 TRBV20-1 NA 11 NA
CATSEAGTIHEQYF TGTGCCACCAGTGAGGCCGGGACAATCCACGAGCAGTACTTC TRBJ2-7 TRBV24-1 NA 14 NA
CASSNWDRSTGELFF TGTGCCAGCAGCAATTGGGACAGAAGCACCGGGGAGCTGTTTTTT TRBJ2-2 TRBV5-6 TRBD1 15 NA
CASSPTGIAEAFF TGTGCCAGCTCTCCTACAGGGATTGCTGAAGCTTTCTTT TRBJ1-1 TRBV18 NA 13 once
CASTSFYGYTF TGTGCCAGCACGAGCTTCTATGGCTACACCTTC TRBJ1-2 TRBV28 NA 11 NA
CASRPVGLARYEQYF TGTGCCAGCAGGCCGGTGGGGCTAGCGCGTTACGAGCAGTACTTC TRBJ2-7 TRBV6-5 NA 15 few
CASSHWGDRDFSQPQHF TGCGCCAGCAGCCACTGGGGAGACAGGGATTTCTCTCAGCCCCAGCATTTT TRBJ1-5 TRBV10-2 TRBD1 17 NA
CATSDLSVYDRCWYGYTF TGTGCCACCAGTGATTTGTCAGTCTATGACAGGTGCTGGTATGGCTACACCTTC TRBJ1-2 TRBV24-1 NA 18 NA
CASSFRSGQGVGTEAFF TGTGCCAGCAGCTTCCGATCGGGACAGGGGGTCGGGACTGAAGCTTTCTTT TRBJ1-1 TRBV13 TRBD1 17 NA
CASSQGDRESNQPQHF TGCGCCAGCAGCCAAGGGGACAGGGAAAGCAATCAGCCCCAGCATTTT TRBJ1-5 TRBV5-1 TRBD1 16 NA
CASSFGGTYNSPLHF TGCGCCAGCAGCTTCGGAGGTACCTATAATTCACCCCTCCACTTT TRBJ1-6 TRBV5-1 NA 15 NA
CASSQGAGPKGEKLFF TGTGCCAGCAGCCAAGGGGCAGGGCCCAAGGGGGAAAAACTGTTTTTT TRBJ1-4 TRBV3-1/TRBV3-2 NA 16 NA
CASNLLLNTGELFF TGTGCCAGTAACTTGCTACTGAACACCGGGGAGCTGTTTTTT TRBJ2-2 TRBV19 NA 14 NA
CASRAVATNEKLFF TGTGCCAGCAGAGCGGTGGCAACTAATGAAAAACTGTTTTTT TRBJ1-4 TRBV28 NA 14 NA
CAITGQGGIDEQFF TGTGCCATCACGGGACAGGGGGGCATCGATGAGCAGTTCTTC TRBJ2-1 TRBV10-3 TRBD1 14 NA
CATSRGVNQPQHF TGTGCCACCAGCAGAGGAGTGAATCAGCCCCAGCATTTT TRBJ1-5 TRBV15 NA 13 NA
CASSFGGPQETQYF TGTGCCAGCAGCTTTGGGGGCCCCCAAGAGACCCAGTACTTC TRBJ2-5 TRBV11-3 NA 14 NA
CASSEVQTGELFF TGCGCCAGCAGTGAGGTACAGACCGGGGAGCTGTTTTTT TRBJ2-2 TRBV10-1 NA 13 NA
CASSLDRDGEQYF TGTGCCAGCAGCTTGGACAGGGATGGCGAGCAGTACTTC TRBJ2-7 TRBV7-3 TRBD1 13 NA
CASSYQQVDNSPLHF TGCGCCAGCAGCTACCAACAGGTCGATAATTCACCCCTCCACTTT TRBJ1-6 TRBV4-1 NA 15 NA
CASSVTGTEKLFF TGTGCCAGCAGTGTGACAGGAACCGAAAAACTGTTTTTT TRBJ1-4 TRBV11-2 NA 13 NA
CASSSTGGIYEQYF TGTGCCAGCAGTTCAACAGGGGGTATTTACGAGCAGTACTTC TRBJ2-7 TRBV6-5 TRBD1 14 NA
CASSFRVPGNTIYF TGTGCCAGCAGTTTCAGGGTCCCTGGAAACACCATATATTTT TRBJ1-3 TRBV28 NA 14 NA
CASRTGKREQYF TGTGCCAGCCGCACCGGGAAACGGGAGCAGTACTTC TRBJ2-7 TRBV27 NA 12 NA
CASSLDGVNTEAFF TGTGCCAGCAGCTTAGACGGTGTGAACACTGAAGCTTTCTTT TRBJ1-1 TRBV11-2 NA 14 NA